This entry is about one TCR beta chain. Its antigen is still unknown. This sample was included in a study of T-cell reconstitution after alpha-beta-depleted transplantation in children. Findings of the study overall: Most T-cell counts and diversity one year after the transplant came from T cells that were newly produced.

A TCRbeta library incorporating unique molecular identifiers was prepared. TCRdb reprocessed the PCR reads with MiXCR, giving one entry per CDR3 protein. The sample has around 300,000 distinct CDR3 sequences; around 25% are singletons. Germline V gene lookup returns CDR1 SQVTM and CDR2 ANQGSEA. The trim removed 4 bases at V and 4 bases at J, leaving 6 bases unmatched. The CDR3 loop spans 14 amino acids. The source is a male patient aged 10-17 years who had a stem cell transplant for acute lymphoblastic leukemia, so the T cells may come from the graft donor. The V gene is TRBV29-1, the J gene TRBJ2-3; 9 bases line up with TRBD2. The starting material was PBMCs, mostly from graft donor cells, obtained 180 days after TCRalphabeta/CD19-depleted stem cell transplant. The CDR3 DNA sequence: TGCAGCGTTGTTGCGGGAGGGTTTGCAGATACGCAGTATTTT. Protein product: CSVVAGGFADTQYF.